These 8 T cell receptor beta chains came from one sample sequenced in a study of shared clonotypes between healthy human individuals. Clones were read by immunoSEQ multiplex PCR, and TCRdb kept only the in-frame ones, dropping some. The sample carries around 1.4 million clones, around 98.5% recorded once. Sequencing was performed on naive CD4+ T cells sorted from blood. Subset described: CD45RA+ positively selected. The receptors here all came from a man in his thirties or forties in good health.

DNA for the CDR3: TGTGCCAGCAGCGTAGGTGACGATAGCAATCAGCCCCAGCATTTT. It yields the protein CASSVGDDSNQPQHF. The chain has TRBV9 and TRBJ1-5; no reliable D call. Trimming shortened V by 0 bases and J by 0 bases, and 7 bases separated the two germline ends. This CDR3 region has 15 residues. Germline CDR1 is SGDLS and CDR2 is YYNGEE.

This clone was observed once. V usage is TRBV29-1 and J usage is TRBJ2-2; possibly TRBD1 or TRBD2 for D (6 bases each). V was shortened by 4 bases and J by 5 bases, with 17 bases between the two germline ends. This CDR3 contains 15 residues. CDR1 is SQVTM and CDR2 is ANQGSEA in the germline V gene. The DNA for the CDR3 is TGCAGCGTTGCCTCAGGGGCGGGGCGAACCGGGGAGCTGTTTTTT. Its translation: CSVASGAGRTGELFF.

The rearrangement joins TRBV19 to TRBJ2-1; a weak D match, TRBD1 (5 bases). This CDR3 spans 13 amino acids. The V end was cut by 5 bases, the J end by 9 bases, with 14 bases between. Per the germline V gene, CDR1 is LNHDA and CDR2 is SQIVND (reference sequence). The CDR3 spells CASSYRPMGEQFF. In DNA form, the CDR3 reads TGTGCCAGTAGTTACAGGCCGATGGGTGAGCAGTTCTTC.

The chain has TRBV20-1 and TRBJ1-1; no firm D call. V gave up 3 bases and J gave up 7 bases, with 6 bases separating them. Germline CDR1 and CDR2: DFQATT and SNEGSKA (reference sequence). This CDR3 comprises 10 residues. Written as DNA, the CDR3 is TGCAGTGCTAGCCATAATGAAGCTTTCTTT. The encoded protein is CSASHNEAFF.

The V gene is TRBV14, the J gene TRBJ2-7, with a weak D call TRBD2 (6 bases). CDR1 and CDR2 (germline): SGHDN, FVKESK. V gave up 0 bases and J gave up 2 bases, with 14 bases separating them. The CDR3 extends over 16 amino acids. CDR3 amino acids: CASSQEGGLDPYEQYF. CDR3 sequence (DNA): TGTGCCAGCAGCCAAGAGGGGGGTCTGGACCCCTACGAGCAGTACTTC.

DNA for the CDR3: TGTGCCAGCAGGCCAACTTGGGGCACTTCGGGGGAGCAGTACTTC. Protein product: CASRPTWGTSGEQYF. The chain links TRBV28 to TRBJ2-7, with D tentatively TRBD1 or TRBD2 (5 bases each). This CDR3 is built from 15 residues. Trimming removed 6 bases from V and 7 bases from J, with 22 bases in between. From germline, CDR1 is MDHEN and CDR2 SYDVKM.

This clone has only one observation. The CDR3 here is CASTGPYEQYF. The CDR3 DNA reads as TGCGCCAGCACAGGACCCTACGAGCAGTACTTC. This chain joins TRBV10-2 and TRBJ2-7; D ambiguous. The V gene lost 7 bases and the J gene lost 2 bases, with 6 bases spanning the gap. The CDR3 runs to 11 residues. The V gene's germline CDR1 is WSHSY and CDR2 SAAADI.

This clone was found once. The DNA of the CDR3 is TGTGCCAGCAGTGAAAGAGAGACCTCCAATGAAAAACTGTTTTTT. Translation gives CASSERETSNEKLFF. The chain has TRBV6-1 and TRBJ1-4; D not certain. The CDR3 contains 15 residues. V was cut by 2 bases and J by 5 bases, with 12 bases left in between. From germline, CDR1 is MNHNS and CDR2 SASEGT.